One and the same sample provided the 25 T cell receptor beta chains below, sequenced in a study of radiotherapy plus CTLA-4 blockade in lung cancer. TCRdb's copy holds only in-frame clones and misses some; the assay was immunoSEQ multiplex PCR. The table lists 70,000 to 100,000 clones, 70% to 90% of them singletons. Sequencing was performed on peripheral blood, taken from a patient treated with radiotherapy plus ipilimumab. These receptor sequences come from a human donor with non-small cell lung cancer who had a partial response to radiotherapy plus ipilimumab.

This chain uses TRBV7-9 with TRBJ1-4; 11 nucleotides agree with TRBD1. CDR1 and CDR2 (germline): SEHNR, FQNEAQ (reference sequence). V gave up 4 bases and J gave up 8 bases; unmatched junction bases: 6. The CDR3 is made up of 15 amino acids. The CDR3 bases are TGTGCCAGCAGCTCCACGGGACAGGGGGGCGAAAAACTGTTTTTT. Translated, it gives CASSSTGQGGEKLFF.

This rearrangement joins TRBV5-4 to TRBJ1-4, with D unclear. The germline V and J ends were trimmed by 4 bases and 8 bases, with 18 bases remaining between them. CDR1 SGHNT and CDR2 YYREEE come from the germline V gene (reference sequence). The CDR3 is made up of 15 amino acids. The CDR3, as DNA: TGTGCCAGCAGCCCCGAGGCCCGCGGAGAGGAAAAACTGTTTTTT. Protein sequence: CASSPEARGEEKLFF.

The chain has TRBV19 and TRBJ2-3, with 8 bases that match TRBD2. With 7 bases clipped from V and 0 bases from J, the junction kept 9 bases outside the gene matches. This CDR3 is 16 amino acids long. The V gene's germline CDR1 is LNHDA and CDR2 SQIVND (reference sequence). In nucleotides, the CDR3 is TGTGCCAGTAAAGGTATTGGCGGGAGGAGCACAGATACGCAGTATTTT. Translating it yields CASKGIGGRSTDTQYF.

The gene calls are TRBV4-3 and TRBJ1-2; no firm D call. CDR3 length: 12 residues. Trimming removed 0 bases at V and 11 bases at J, with 10 bases between. Germline CDR1 and CDR2: LGHNA and YSLEER. The CDR3 DNA follows: TGCGCCAGCAGCCAAGATTTGGCGGTTTACACCTTC. Its translation: CASSQDLAVYTF.

The chain employs TRBV7-8 and TRBJ1-3; 8 bases map to TRBD1. V lost 0 bases and J lost 1; bases outside the gene matches: 2. The CDR3 runs to 16 residues. The V gene's germline CDR1 is SGHVS and CDR2 FQNEAQ. The CDR3 here is CASSLAQGVSGNTIYF. The CDR3 DNA is TGTGCCAGCAGCTTAGCACAGGGGGTGTCTGGAAACACCATATATTTT.

The chain carries TRBV10-3 and TRBJ2-2; no clear D gene. CDR3 length: 12 residues. The germline V and J ends were trimmed by 6 bases and 4 bases, with 6 bases remaining between them. CDR1 and CDR2 (germline): ENHRY, SYGVKD. The CDR3 DNA is TGTGCCATCAGGACTCGCACCGGGGAGCTGTTTTTT. It yields the protein CAIRTRTGELFF.

The rearrangement links TRBV28 to TRBJ2-2; 7 nucleotides match TRBD1. This CDR3 is built from 13 residues. CDR1 and CDR2 from the germline V gene are MDHEN and SYDVKM. Trimming cost V 6 bases and J 14 bases; bases outside gene matches: 12. CDR3 nucleotide sequence: TGTGCCAGCAGCAATAACGTCCGGGACAGCCTGTTTTTT. Its protein product is CASSNNVRDSLFF. The full variable domain, its missing parts supplied by reference TRBV28 and TRBJ2-2, is DVKVTQSSRYLVKRTGEKVFLECVQDMDHENMFWYRQDPGLGLRLIYFSYDVKMKEKGDIPEGYSVSREKKERFSLILESASTNQTSMYLCASSNNVRDSLFFGEGSRLTVL.

The chain recombines TRBV2 with TRBJ2-7, with D possibly TRBD2 on 5 matching bases. The CDR3 has 14 residues. The germline gives CDR1 SNHLY, CDR2 FYNNEI. V lost 7 bases and J 1 base, leaving 14 bases between the germline ends. The CDR3: CASTGLRASYEQYV. The CDR3 nucleotides are TGTGCCAGCACGGGTTTGAGGGCATCCTACGAGCAGTACGTC.

J is TRBJ2-5 and V is TRBV19, with D possibly matching TRBD2 (6 bases). CDR3 length equals 13 residues. With 5 bases removed from V and 3 bases from J, the gap between germline ends came to 10 bases. CDR1 LNHDA and CDR2 SQIVND come from the germline V gene (reference sequence). CDR3 sequence reads: CASSVGLKETQYF. Written as DNA, the CDR3 is TGTGCCAGTAGTGTGGGACTTAAAGAGACCCAGTACTTC. Full variable domain (outside the CDR3, taken from reference TRBV19 and TRBJ2-5): DGGITQSPKYLFRKEGQNVTLSCEQNLNHDAMYWYRQDPGQGLRLIYYSQIVNDFQKGDIAEGYSVSREKKESFPLTVTSAQKNPTAFYLCASSVGLKETQYFGPGTRLLVL.

This rearrangement joins TRBV27 to TRBJ2-2; TRBD2 matches at 12 bases. Per germline, CDR1 MNHEY and CDR2 SMNVEV (reference sequence). After removal of 6 bases from V and 3 bases from J, the junction contained 8 bases not matched to a gene. The CDR3 length is 17 residues. The CDR3 loop is CASSKTSGSLYTGELFF. CDR3 DNA: TGTGCCAGCAGCAAGACTAGCGGGAGTTTGTACACCGGGGAGCTGTTTTTT.

This chain connects TRBV5-1 to TRBJ2-1, with D perhaps matching TRBD1 (6 bases). The V gene lost 4 bases and the J gene lost 8 bases, with 16 bases spanning the gap. This CDR3 comprises 14 residues. The germline V gene encodes CDR1 SGHRS and CDR2 YFSETQ. CDR3 sequence: CASSPSKQGDEQFF. In DNA, the CDR3 is TGCGCCAGCAGCCCGTCCAAACAGGGAGATGAGCAGTTCTTC. Looking up the rest from reference TRBV5-1 and TRBJ2-1 gives the full variable domain: KAGVTQTPRYLIKTRGQQVTLSCSPISGHRSVSWYQQTPGQGLQFLFEYFSETQRNKGNFPGRFSGRQFSNSRSEMNVSTLELGDSALYLCASSPSKQGDEQFFGPGTRLTVL.

The chain couples TRBV6-5 to TRBJ1-1, with D unresolved. V was shortened by 10 bases and J by 1 base, with 13 bases between the two germline ends. CDR3 length equals 13 residues. In germline, CDR1 is MNHEY, CDR2 SVGAGI. CDR3: CATAGGSNTEAFF. CDR3 bases: TGTGCCACCGCGGGAGGCTCGAACACTGAAGCTTTCTTT.

CDR3 amino acids: CASSPGVSLNTEAFF. Written as DNA, the CDR3 is TGTGCCAGCAGCCCAGGGGTCTCACTTAACACTGAAGCTTTCTTT. J is TRBJ1-1 and V is TRBV7-8; possibly TRBD1 for D (6 bases). Per the germline V gene, CDR1 is SGHVS and CDR2 is FQNEAQ. The CDR3 consists of 15 residues. With 5 bases removed from V and 2 bases from J, the gap between germline ends came to 15 bases.

The chain is built from TRBV7-9 and TRBJ2-1; D uncertain. Germline V gene lookup returns CDR1 SEHNR and CDR2 FQNEAQ (reference sequence). The length of the CDR3 is 12 residues. Between the trimmed V and J ends, which lost 5 bases and 9 bases, there was a span of 11 bases. The chain's CDR3 is CASSTQEGEQFF. DNA of the CDR3: TGTGCCAGCAGCACTCAGGAAGGTGAGCAGTTCTTC. The full variable domain, its missing parts supplied by reference TRBV7-9 and TRBJ2-1, is DTGVSQNPRHKITKRGQNVTFRCDPISEHNRLYWYRQTLGQGPEFLTYFQNEAQLEKSRLLSDRFSAERPKGSFSTLEIQRTEQGDSAMYLCASSTQEGEQFFGPGTRLTVL.

The V call is TRBV28, the J call TRBJ1-2, with TRBD1 matching over 7 bases. V lost 4 bases to trimming and J lost 4 bases; unmatched junction nucleotides: 3. The CDR3 runs 13 residues. Germline V gives CDR1 MDHEN, CDR2 SYDVKM. In nucleotides, the CDR3 is TGTGCCAGCAGTTGGGGGGACAGCTATGGCTACACCTTC. It is translated as CASSWGDSYGYTF.

This chain joins TRBV7-6 and TRBJ2-1, with 8 bases aligning to TRBD2. With 3 bases clipped from V and 9 bases from J, the junction kept 4 bases outside the gene matches. The CDR3 sequence is 13 residues long. Germline V gene data show CDR1 as SGHVS and CDR2 as FNYEAQ. This CDR3 is CASSLTGGTEQFF. CDR3 sequence (DNA): TGTGCCAGCAGCTTGACGGGAGGGACTGAGCAGTTCTTC.

J is TRBJ2-5 and V is TRBV5-6; 9 bases match TRBD2. Per germline, CDR1 SGHDT and CDR2 YYEEEE. The J segment lost 5 bases and the V segment lost 1 base, leaving 12 bases of the junction unmatched. The CDR3 has 17 residues. This CDR3 reads CASSLLFSAGGGETQYF. CDR3 coding DNA: TGTGCCAGCAGCTTGCTTTTTTCAGCGGGAGGTGGGGAGACCCAGTACTTC.

The chain joins TRBV7-6 to TRBJ2-3, with TRBD1 matching 9 bases. Germline V gene data show CDR1 as SGHVS and CDR2 as FNYEAQ. V was clipped by 5 bases and J by 1 base; unmatched bases: 13. This CDR3 is built from 18 residues. The CDR3 reads CASSRQVNRQGGTDTQYF. CDR3 nucleotide sequence: TGTGCCAGCAGCCGACAAGTGAACCGACAGGGGGGCACAGATACGCAGTATTTT.

The CDR3 DNA is TGTGCCAGCTCGTCCGGGACAGTTAATGAAAAACTGTTTTTT. Translation: CASSSGTVNEKLFF. The chain employs TRBV28 and TRBJ1-4; 7 bases map to TRBD1. The length of the CDR3 is 14 residues. V shed 8 bases and J 4 bases; nucleotides not matched to a gene: 7. From germline, CDR1 is MDHEN and CDR2 SYDVKM. The full variable domain, completed using reference TRBV28 and TRBJ1-4, is DVKVTQSSRYLVKRTGEKVFLECVQDMDHENMFWYRQDPGLGLRLIYFSYDVKMKEKGDIPEGYSVSREKKERFSLILESASTNQTSMYLCASSSGTVNEKLFFGSGTQLSVL.

A note on this clone: The junction and the germline gene differ at one end; a read error may be behind it. The V gene is TRBV10-3, the J gene TRBJ1-2, with a possible D match to TRBD1 (5 bases). The CDR3 has 14 residues. From germline, CDR1 is ENHRY and CDR2 SYGVKD. The chain's CDR3 is CAISETIGRAPHFF. The CDR3 DNA reads as TGTGCCATCAGTGAAACGATCGGCAGGGCTCCCCACTTCTTC.

The rearrangement joins TRBV6-1 to TRBJ2-1, with D possibly TRBD2 on 5 matching bases. Trimming took off 8 bases at V and 0 bases at J, with 14 bases between the two ends. The length of the CDR3 is 15 residues. Per the germline V gene, CDR1 is MNHNS and CDR2 is SASEGT. CDR3 DNA sequence: TGTGCCAGCCGAGATCGGGGTACCTCCTACAATGAGCAGTTCTTC. It encodes CASRDRGTSYNEQFF.

The chain couples TRBV29-1 to TRBJ1-1; tentative D call: TRBD1 (6 bases). In germline, CDR1 is SQVTM, CDR2 ANQGSEA. The CDR3 contains 13 residues. V was clipped by 7 bases and J by 3 bases, with 15 bases between them. The chain's CDR3 is CSAGTKGDTEAFF. The CDR3 DNA follows: TGCAGCGCTGGGACAAAAGGGGACACTGAAGCTTTCTTT.

Here the CDR3 reads CASSILGTIEKLFF. The DNA of the CDR3 is TGTGCCAGTAGTATTCTCGGGACAATCGAAAAACTGTTTTTT. J is TRBJ1-4 and V is TRBV19; D perhaps matches TRBD1 (6 bases). The CDR3 contains 14 residues. Trimming removed 3 bases from V and 8 bases from J, with 13 bases in between. Germline assignment: CDR1 LNHDA and CDR2 SQIVND (reference sequence).

The chain combines TRBV5-1 with TRBJ2-1; perhaps TRBD2 as D (5 bases). The V gene lost 0 bases and the J gene lost 9 bases, with 16 bases spanning the gap. The germline V gene has CDR1 SGHRS and CDR2 YFSETQ. The CDR3 is 15 residues long. In nucleotides, the CDR3 is TGCGCCAGCAGCTTGGCACTAGGAGAACCCAGTGAGCAGTTCTTC. It is translated as CASSLALGEPSEQFF.

This clone was seen a single time. V usage is TRBV18 and J usage is TRBJ1-5; D unresolved. The germline V gene encodes CDR1 KGHSH and CDR2 LQKENI. V lost 2 bases to trimming and J lost 5 bases, with 7 bases between them. The CDR3 runs 13 residues. The CDR3 is CASSPERDQPQHF. Written as DNA, the CDR3 is TGTGCCAGCTCACCAGAGAGAGATCAGCCCCAGCATTTT. The whole variable domain, remainder taken from reference TRBV18 and TRBJ1-5, is NAGVMQNPRHLVRRRGQEARLRCSPMKGHSHVYWYRQLPEEGLKFMVYLQKENIIDESGMPKERFSAEFPKEGPSILRIQQVVRGDSAAYFCASSPERDQPQHFGDGTRLSIL.